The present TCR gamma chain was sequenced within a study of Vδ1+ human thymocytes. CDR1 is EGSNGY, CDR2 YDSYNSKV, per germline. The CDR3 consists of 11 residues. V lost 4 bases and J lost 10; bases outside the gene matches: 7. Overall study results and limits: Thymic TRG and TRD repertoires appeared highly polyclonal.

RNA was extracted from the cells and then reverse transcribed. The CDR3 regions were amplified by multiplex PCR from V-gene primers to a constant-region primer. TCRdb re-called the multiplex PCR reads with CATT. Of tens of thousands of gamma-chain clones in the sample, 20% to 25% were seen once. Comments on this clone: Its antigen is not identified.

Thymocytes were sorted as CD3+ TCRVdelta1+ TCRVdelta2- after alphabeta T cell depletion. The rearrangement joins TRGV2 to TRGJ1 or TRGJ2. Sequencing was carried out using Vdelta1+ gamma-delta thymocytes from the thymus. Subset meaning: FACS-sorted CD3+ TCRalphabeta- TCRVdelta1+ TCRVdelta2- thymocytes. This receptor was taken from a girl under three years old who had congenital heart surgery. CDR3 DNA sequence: TGTGCCACCTGGGATATCCGCAAGAAACTCTTT. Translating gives CATWDIRKKLF.